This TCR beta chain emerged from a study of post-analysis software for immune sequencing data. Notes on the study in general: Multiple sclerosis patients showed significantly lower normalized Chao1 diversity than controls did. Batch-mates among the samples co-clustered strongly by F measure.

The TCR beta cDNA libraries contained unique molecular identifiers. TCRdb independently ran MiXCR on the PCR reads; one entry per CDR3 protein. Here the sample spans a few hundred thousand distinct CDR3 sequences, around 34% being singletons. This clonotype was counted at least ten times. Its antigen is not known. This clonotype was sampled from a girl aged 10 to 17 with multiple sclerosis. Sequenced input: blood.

The CDR3 nucleotides are TGTGCCAGCAGCTCGGGTGGTGGGGCCAACGTCCTGACTTTC. It is translated as CASSSGGGANVLTF. The rearrangement uses TRBV7-2 and TRBJ2-6; D remains unclear. Between the trimmed V and J ends, which lost 4 bases and 3 bases, there was a span of 7 bases. This CDR3 comprises 14 residues. The germline V gene has CDR1 SGHTA and CDR2 FQGNSA.